The 20 T cell receptor beta chains given below trace back to one sample, sequenced in a study of memory CD8 T cells in hepatitis C reinfection (dated by TCRdb to about 2017). The receptor library was made with the immunoSEQ multiplex PCR assay. TCRdb stores this immuneACCESS table with in-frame sequences only. Part of the clones is absent; in the studies checked, under half of the shortfall reflects unresolved V genes, and no reason is known for the rest. The sample profile shows around 45,000 clones; approximately 87% of them were found once. The top ten constitute around 1.2% of the sample. The time point label on this specimen signifies: peak reinfection, 3 to 8 weeks after reinfection detection. Sorted cells were sequenced directly ex vivo, without in vitro expansion prior to TCR sequencing. Sequenced input: naive CD8+ T cells sorted from blood. Read against the paper, the sample's cell subset or site label means: total naive CD8+CD45RO- T cells. These receptors originate from a young man with hepatitis C virus infection.

This chain joins TRBV29-1 and TRBJ2-1; TRBD2 agrees at 13 bases. This CDR3 has 15 residues. J gave up 9 bases and V 0 bases, and 5 bases lay outside the gene matches. Germline values: CDR1 SQVTM, CDR2 ANQGSEA. CDR3 coding DNA: TGCAGCGTTGAAGAGCAGGGACTAGCGGGATTTGAGCAGTTCTTC. This translates into CSVEEQGLAGFEQFF.

The CDR3 coding sequence is TGTGCCAGCAGCCAAGGGGCGGGGATCTATAATTCACCCCTCCACTTT. Translating it yields CASSQGAGIYNSPLHF. The chain joins TRBV14 to TRBJ1-6; no firm D call. The CDR3 spans 16 residues. The germline V and J ends were trimmed by 1 base and 3 bases, with 10 bases remaining between them. Germline V gene sequence: CDR1 SGHDN, CDR2 FVKESK.

This sequence joins TRBV5-1 and TRBJ2-6; D might be TRBD1 (5 bases). This CDR3 is built from 16 residues. The germline V gene encodes CDR1 SGHRS and CDR2 YFSETQ. The V gene lost 0 bases and the J gene lost 0 bases, with 7 bases spanning the gap. For the CDR3, the DNA is TGCGCCAGCAGCTTGGACGGACACTCTGGGGCCAACGTCCTGACTTTC. Translation gives CASSLDGHSGANVLTF.

The chain links TRBV29-1 to TRBJ1-5; D remains ambiguous. CDR3 length: 14 amino acids. V shed 0 bases and J shed 4 bases, with 10 bases lying between them. From germline, CDR1 is SQVTM and CDR2 ANQGSEA. The CDR3 DNA is TGCAGCGTTGAAGAGGACGGGGTAAATCAGCCCCAGCATTTT. It encodes CSVEEDGVNQPQHF.

About this clone: One end of the junction fails to match germline, which may point to a read error. This chain joins TRBV5-1 and TRBJ1-2, with 8 nucleotides matching TRBD1. Germline CDR1 is SGHRS and CDR2 is YFSETQ. CDR3 size: 17 residues. This chain's CDR3 is CASSLEAGQGFGYGYSF. CDR3 nucleotide sequence: TGCGCCAGCAGCTTGGAGGCCGGACAGGGTTTCGGCTATGGCTACTCCTTC.

The rearrangement links TRBV6-1 to TRBJ2-1, with TRBD1 as a possible D gene (5 bases). CDR1 and CDR2 from the germline V gene are MNHNS and SASEGT. The length of the CDR3 is 13 residues. Trimming shortened V by 1 base and J by 8 bases, and 9 bases separated the two germline ends. The CDR3 sequence: CASSEEGADEQFF. The CDR3 DNA is TGTGCCAGCAGTGAAGAAGGGGCCGATGAGCAGTTCTTC.

This clone came up a few times. The chain has TRBV4-3 and TRBJ1-2; a weak D match, TRBD1 (6 bases). The CDR3 totals 16 residues. V shed 4 bases and J shed 3 bases, with 18 bases lying between them. In germline, CDR1 is LGHNA, CDR2 YSLEER. CDR3 loop: CASSLTTDSFYYGYTF. Here the CDR3 DNA reads TGCGCCAGCAGCCTGACGACGGACAGCTTTTACTATGGCTACACCTTC.

This chain joins TRBV5-5 and TRBJ2-7, with D perhaps matching TRBD2 (5 bases). The V and J ends lost 4 bases and 11 bases respectively, with 16 bases between them. The CDR3 totals 12 residues. Per the germline V gene, CDR1 is SGHKS and CDR2 is YYEKEE (reference sequence). The DNA of the CDR3 is TGTGCCAGCAGCGACGGGGTCTCTCTTGAGTACGTC. Its protein is CASSDGVSLEYV.

V and J are TRBV7-9 and TRBJ2-5; unclear D gene. Germline loops: CDR1 SEHNR, CDR2 FQNEAQ (reference sequence). Trimming took 2 bases from V and 3 from J, leaving 10 bases between them. The CDR3 covers 14 residues. The CDR3 loop is CASSLSFGEETQYF. CDR3 nucleotide sequence: TGTGCCAGCAGCTTAAGTTTCGGAGAAGAGACCCAGTACTTC.

The chain joins TRBV5-1 to TRBJ2-1; 8 bases line up with TRBD1. Germline loops: CDR1 SGHRS, CDR2 YFSETQ. Unmatched junction bases numbered 8, after V lost 3 bases and J lost 15 bases. This CDR3 has 12 amino acids. In nucleotides, the CDR3 is TGCGCCAGCAGCTCCGACAGGGGAATTCTGTTCTTC. This codes for CASSSDRGILFF.

This clone was found once. The genes are TRBV2 and TRBJ2-5, with 8 bases that match TRBD2. This CDR3 region has 16 residues. The V and J ends lost 7 bases and 2 bases, in that order; junction bases with no gene match: 12. From germline, CDR1 is SNHLY and CDR2 FYNNEI. The CDR3 DNA is TGTGCCAGCACCGAGCAGGGCGGGGGGTCTCAAGAGACCCAGTACTTC. Protein: CASTEQGGGSQETQYF. The variable domain in full, completed from reference TRBV2 and TRBJ2-5, reads EPEVTQTPSHQVTQMGQEVILRCVPISNHLYFYWYRQILGQKVEFLVSFYNNEISEKSEIFDDQFSVERPDGSNFTLKIRSTKLEDSAMYFCASTEQGGGSQETQYFGPGTRLLVL.

The chain has TRBV7-2 and TRBJ2-1; D might be TRBD2 (6 bases). Per germline, CDR1 SGHTA and CDR2 FQGNSA. The CDR3 is 16 amino acids. V dropped 2 bases and J dropped 4 bases, with 15 bases sitting between them. CDR3 coding DNA: TGTGCCAGCAGCTTATCGATGGGGGGATTTTACAATGAGCAGTTCTTC. It encodes CASSLSMGGFYNEQFF.

The rearrangement joins TRBV6-1 to TRBJ2-4, with D maybe TRBD2 (6 bases). V shed 0 bases and J shed 5 bases, with 17 bases lying between them. CDR1 and CDR2 from the germline V gene are MNHNS and SASEGT. The CDR3 sequence is 17 residues long. The CDR3 DNA follows: TGTGCCAGCAGTGAAGCACGGAAAACCGGGGGACAAAACATTCAGTACTTC. As protein: CASSEARKTGGQNIQYF.

CDR3 bases: TGTGCCAGCAGCCAAGATGAGAGACAGGGTTTCTACAATGAGCAGTTCTTC. Translated: CASSQDERQGFYNEQFF. The rearrangement joins TRBV4-2 to TRBJ2-1, with 7 bases matching TRBD1. Losses at the gene ends were 0 bases for V and 3 bases for J; bases not matched to a gene: 8. CDR3 length equals 17 residues. The germline V gene has CDR1 LGHNA and CDR2 YNFKEQ.

The J gene is TRBJ2-6, the V gene TRBV6-6; D is unclear. This CDR3 has 15 residues. Trimming shortened V by 2 bases and J by 0 bases, and 5 bases separated the two germline ends. Germline-derived CDR1 and CDR2 are MNHNY and SVGAGI (reference sequence). This CDR3 is CASSYTVSGANVLTF. The CDR3 nucleotides read TGTGCCAGCAGTTACACAGTCTCTGGGGCCAACGTCCTGACTTTC.

The J gene is TRBJ2-7, the V gene TRBV7-9; 9 nucleotides line up with TRBD1. The junction had 5 bases not matched to a gene; V was cut back by 5 bases and J by 3 bases. The CDR3 extends over 14 amino acids. In germline, CDR1 is SEHNR, CDR2 FQNEAQ (reference sequence). The CDR3 region is CASSPGQGLYEQYF. CDR3 nucleotide sequence: TGTGCCAGCAGCCCGGGACAGGGTCTCTACGAGCAGTACTTC. The variable domain in full, with the rest retrieved from reference TRBV7-9 and TRBJ2-7, is DTGVSQNPRHKITKRGQNVTFRCDPISEHNRLYWYRQTLGQGPEFLTYFQNEAQLEKSRLLSDRFSAERPKGSFSTLEIQRTEQGDSAMYLCASSPGQGLYEQYFGPGTRLTVT.

The V call is TRBV19, the J call TRBJ2-1; D perhaps matches TRBD2 (5 bases). The V end lost 8 bases, the J end lost 4 bases, and 6 bases lay between the germline ends. The CDR3 covers 11 residues. Germline V gene data show CDR1 as LNHDA and CDR2 as SQIVND (reference sequence). CDR3 DNA sequence: TGTGCCAGTGGGGAGTACAATGAGCAGTTCTTC. Its protein is CASGEYNEQFF.

The chain couples TRBV29-1 to TRBJ2-2; 7 bases align to TRBD1. This CDR3 comprises 12 residues. CDR1 and CDR2 from the germline V gene are SQVTM and ANQGSEA. Germline trimming cut 8 bases from V and 6 bases from J; bases unmatched to any gene: 6. DNA for the CDR3: TGCAGCCACAGGGGCGCCGCCGGGGAGCTGTTTTTT. It yields the protein CSHRGAAGELFF.

CDR3 loop: CSVEFGGTADTQYF. CDR3 nucleotides: TGCAGCGTTGAATTCGGGGGGACGGCAGATACGCAGTATTTT. This chain uses TRBV29-1 with TRBJ2-3; TRBD2 aligns across 7 bases. Germline V gene sequence: CDR1 SQVTM, CDR2 ANQGSEA. The V segment lost 2 bases and the J segment 4 bases; nucleotides outside the gene matches: 6. There are 14 residues in the CDR3.

The table lists this clone with a count of one. The chain carries TRBV6-6 and TRBJ2-7, with 9 positions matching TRBD1. Germline CDR1 is MNHNY and CDR2 is SVGAGI (reference sequence). The CDR3 has 15 amino acids. Unmatched junction bases numbered 5, after V lost 2 bases and J lost 3 bases. The CDR3 DNA is TGTGCCAGCAGTTACGACGGACAGGGGCACTACGAGCAGTACTTC. Protein: CASSYDGQGHYEQYF.